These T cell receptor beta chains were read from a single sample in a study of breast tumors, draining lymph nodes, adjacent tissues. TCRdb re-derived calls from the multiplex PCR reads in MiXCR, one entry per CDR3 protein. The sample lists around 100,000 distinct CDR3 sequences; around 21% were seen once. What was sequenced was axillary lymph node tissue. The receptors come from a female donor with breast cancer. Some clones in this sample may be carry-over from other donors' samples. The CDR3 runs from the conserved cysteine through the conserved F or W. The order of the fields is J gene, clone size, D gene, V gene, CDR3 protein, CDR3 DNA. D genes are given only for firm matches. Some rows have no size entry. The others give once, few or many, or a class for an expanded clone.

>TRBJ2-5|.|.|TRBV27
CACSLRAGEETQYF
TGTGCCTGCAGTTTAAGGGCAGGGGAAGAGACCCAGTACTTC
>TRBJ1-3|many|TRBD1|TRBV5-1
CASSLWGQGGLGGNTIYF
TGCGCCAGCAGCTTGTGGGGACAGGGGGGACTCGGCGGAAACACCATATATTTT
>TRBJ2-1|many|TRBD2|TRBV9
CASSPSGGVLSSYNEQFF
TGTGCCAGCAGCCCTAGCGGGGGGGTATTGAGCTCCTACAATGAGCAGTTCTTC
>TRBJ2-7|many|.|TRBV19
CATSGRYEQYF
TGTGCCACCTCCGGGCGTTACGAGCAGTACTTC
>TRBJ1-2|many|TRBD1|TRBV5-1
CASSLTPWDRGSDGYTF
TGCGCCAGCAGCTTGACCCCCTGGGACAGGGGGAGCGATGGCTACACCTTC
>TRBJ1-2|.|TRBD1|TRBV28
CASKPGQGASNYGYTF
TGTGCCAGCAAACCGGGACAGGGAGCTTCTAACTATGGCTACACCTTC
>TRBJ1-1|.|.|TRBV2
CASRTQPEGTEAFF
TGTGCCAGCAGGACGCAGCCCGAGGGGACTGAAGCTTTCTTT
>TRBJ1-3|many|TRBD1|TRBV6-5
CASSSYRGQTGNTIYF
TGTGCCAGCAGTTCGTACAGGGGGCAAACTGGAAACACCATATATTTT
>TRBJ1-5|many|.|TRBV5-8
CASSLQGALRQPQHF
TGTGCCAGCAGCTTGCAAGGGGCGCTTAGACAGCCCCAGCATTTT
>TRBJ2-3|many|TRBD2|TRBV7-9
CASSLGSSGRAGHPTDTQYF
TGTGCCAGCAGCTTAGGTTCTAGCGGGAGGGCCGGGCATCCCACAGATACGCAGTATTTT
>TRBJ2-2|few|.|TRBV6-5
CASSYLVGGELFF
TGTGCCAGCAGTTACCTAGTTGGCGGGGAGCTGTTTTTT
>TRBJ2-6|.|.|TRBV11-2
CASSLRGFGSGANVLTF
TGTGCCAGCAGCTTACGGGGGTTTGGGTCTGGGGCCAACGTCCTGACTTTC
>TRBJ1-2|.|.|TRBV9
CASSVDPGDEGGHGYTF
TGTGCCAGCAGCGTAGATCCCGGGGATGAGGGGGGACATGGCTACACCTTC
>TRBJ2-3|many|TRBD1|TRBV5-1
CASTGTGGVDTQYF
TGCGCCAGCACCGGGACAGGGGGGGTAGATACGCAGTATTTT
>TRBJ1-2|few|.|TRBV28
CASSLLGEGYGYTF
TGTGCCAGCAGTTTATTAGGGGAAGGGTATGGCTACACCTTC
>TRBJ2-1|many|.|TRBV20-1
CSARYNEQFF
TGCAGTGCTAGATACAATGAGCAGTTCTTC
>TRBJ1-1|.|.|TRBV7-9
CASSPLQGLYTEAFF
TGTGCCAGCAGCCCTCTACAGGGTCTGTACACTGAAGCTTTCTTT
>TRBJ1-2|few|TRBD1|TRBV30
CAWSPGTGVVGYTF
TGTGCCTGGAGTCCCGGGACAGGGGTCGTTGGCTACACCTTC
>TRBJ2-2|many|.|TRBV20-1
CSASGTNTGELFF
TGCAGTGCTAGCGGAACCAACACCGGGGAGCTGTTTTTT
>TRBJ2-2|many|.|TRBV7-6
CASSLQASNTGELFF
TGTGCCAGCAGCTTACAGGCCTCGAACACCGGGGAGCTGTTTTTT
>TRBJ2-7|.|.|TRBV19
CASSIRRWFTEEIGTYEQYF
TGTGCCAGTAGTATTAGGCGGTGGTTTACAGAGGAGATCGGGACCTACGAGCAGTACTTC
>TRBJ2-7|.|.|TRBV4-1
CASSLTRGRGYEQYF
TGCGCCAGCAGCCTCACCCGTGGGCGGGGATACGAGCAGTACTTC
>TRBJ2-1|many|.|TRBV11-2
CASSLDTVRDEQFF
TGTGCCAGCAGCTTAGATACGGTTAGGGATGAGCAGTTCTTC
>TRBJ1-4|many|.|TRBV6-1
CASSEGANEKLFF
TGTGCCAGCAGTGAAGGGGCCAATGAAAAACTGTTTTTT
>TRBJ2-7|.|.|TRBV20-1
CSAPGQGGLGYEQYF
TGCAGTGCTCCGGGGCAGGGGGGACTAGGCTACGAGCAGTACTTC
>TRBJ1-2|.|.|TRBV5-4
CASSLDRDHGYTF
TGTGCCAGCAGCTTGGACAGGGACCATGGCTACACCTTC
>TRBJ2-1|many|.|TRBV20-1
CSARAPTREQFF
TGCAGTGCTAGAGCACCAACTCGGGAGCAGTTCTTC
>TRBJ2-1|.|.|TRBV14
CASSPTRGRYNEQFF
TGTGCCAGCAGCCCGACGAGGGGTCGCTACAATGAGCAGTTCTTC
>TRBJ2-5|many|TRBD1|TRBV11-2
CASSLNGQGVFQETQYF
TGTGCCAGCAGCTTAAACGGCCAGGGGGTTTTCCAAGAGACCCAGTACTTC
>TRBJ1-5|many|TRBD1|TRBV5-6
CASSRGQGHQPQHF
TGTGCCAGCAGCCGAGGACAGGGCCACCAGCCCCAGCATTTT
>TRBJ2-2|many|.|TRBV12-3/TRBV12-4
CATRPGPMNTGELFF
TGTGCCACACGCCCGGGACCTATGAACACCGGGGAGCTGTTTTTT
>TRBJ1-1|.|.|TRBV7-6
CASSLELMNTEAFF
TGTGCCAGCAGCTTAGAGCTCATGAACACTGAAGCTTTCTTT
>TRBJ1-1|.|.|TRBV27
CATMGDGRGEAFF
TGTGCCACTATGGGCGACGGGAGGGGTGAAGCTTTCTTT
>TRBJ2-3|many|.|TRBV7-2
CASSLGRLRTDTQYF
TGTGCCAGCAGCTTAGGTCGGCTTCGCACAGATACGCAGTATTTT
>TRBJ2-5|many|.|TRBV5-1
CASSLQQKYQETQYF
TGCGCCAGCAGCTTGCAGCAGAAGTACCAAGAGACCCAGTACTTC
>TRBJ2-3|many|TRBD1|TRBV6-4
CASSDGTGGADTQYF
TGTGCCAGCAGTGACGGGACAGGGGGCGCAGATACGCAGTATTTT
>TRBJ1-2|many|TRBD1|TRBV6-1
CASRFDREYGYTF
TGTGCCAGCAGATTCGACAGGGAATACGGCTACACCTTC
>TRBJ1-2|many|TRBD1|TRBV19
CASSIIRGRYGYTF
TGTGCCAGTAGTATTATCAGGGGGAGGTATGGCTACACCTTC
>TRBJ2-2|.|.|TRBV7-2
CASSLRTGGTGELFF
TGTGCCAGCAGCTTAAGGACAGGAGGGACCGGGGAGCTGTTTTTT
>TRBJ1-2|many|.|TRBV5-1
CASSLGPAYGYTF
TGCGCCAGCAGCTTGGGACCGGCCTATGGCTACACCTTC
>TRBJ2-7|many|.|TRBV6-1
CASSARTVYEQYF
TGTGCCAGCAGTGCCCGGACGGTCTACGAGCAGTACTTC
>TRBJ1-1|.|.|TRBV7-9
CASSLVHQGTEAFF
TGTGCCAGCAGCTTAGTCCATCAGGGCACTGAAGCTTTCTTT
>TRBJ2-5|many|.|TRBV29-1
CSVYSQETQYF
TGCAGCGTTTACTCACAAGAGACCCAGTACTTC
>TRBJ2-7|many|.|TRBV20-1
CSARVGLAYEQYF
TGCAGTGCTAGAGTTGGGCTAGCCTACGAGCAGTACTTC
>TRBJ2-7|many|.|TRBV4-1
CASSQGISEPQGEQYF
TGCGCCAGCAGCCAAGGGATCTCGGAACCTCAGGGGGAGCAGTACTTC
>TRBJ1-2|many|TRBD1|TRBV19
CASSITGDRGYTF
TGTGCCAGTAGTATAACAGGGGATAGGGGCTACACCTTC
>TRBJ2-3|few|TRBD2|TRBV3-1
CASSPSGGVADTQYF
TGTGCCAGCAGCCCAAGCGGGGGGGTGGCAGATACGCAGTATTTT
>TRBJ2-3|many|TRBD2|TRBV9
CASSVRRGGPDTQYF
TGTGCCAGCAGCGTTAGACGGGGGGGCCCAGATACGCAGTATTTT
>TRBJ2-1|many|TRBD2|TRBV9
CASSVGSGGPREFF
TGTGCCAGCAGCGTGGGTAGCGGGGGGCCGAGGGAGTTCTTC
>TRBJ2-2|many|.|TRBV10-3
CAISESRELAGELFF
TGTGCCATCAGTGAGTCAAGGGAGCTGGCCGGGGAGCTGTTTTTT
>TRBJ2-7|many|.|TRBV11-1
CASSLARQGGEQYF
TGTGCCAGCAGCTTAGCCCGGCAGGGTGGCGAGCAGTACTTC
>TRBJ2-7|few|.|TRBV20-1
CSASPGPRNEQYF
TGCAGTGCTAGCCCGGGCCCGCGGAACGAGCAGTACTTC
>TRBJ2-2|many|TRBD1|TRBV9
CASRQGANTGELFF
TGTGCCAGCAGACAGGGGGCAAACACCGGGGAGCTGTTTTTT
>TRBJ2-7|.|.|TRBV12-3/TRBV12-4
CASSLGGVNYEQYF
TGTGCCAGCAGTTTAGGAGGAGTCAACTACGAGCAGTACTTC
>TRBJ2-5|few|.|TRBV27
CASSLGRGSRETQYF
TGTGCCAGCAGTTTAGGCAGGGGTAGTAGAGAGACCCAGTACTTC
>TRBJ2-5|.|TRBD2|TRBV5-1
CANSLAGEETQYF
TGCGCCAACAGCTTGGCGGGGGAAGAGACCCAGTACTTC
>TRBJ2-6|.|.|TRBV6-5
CASSYGEAGANVLTF
TGTGCCAGCAGTTATGGGGAAGCTGGGGCCAACGTCCTGACTTTC
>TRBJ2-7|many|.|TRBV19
CASSINRDYEQYF
TGTGCCAGTAGTATTAACAGAGACTACGAGCAGTACTTC